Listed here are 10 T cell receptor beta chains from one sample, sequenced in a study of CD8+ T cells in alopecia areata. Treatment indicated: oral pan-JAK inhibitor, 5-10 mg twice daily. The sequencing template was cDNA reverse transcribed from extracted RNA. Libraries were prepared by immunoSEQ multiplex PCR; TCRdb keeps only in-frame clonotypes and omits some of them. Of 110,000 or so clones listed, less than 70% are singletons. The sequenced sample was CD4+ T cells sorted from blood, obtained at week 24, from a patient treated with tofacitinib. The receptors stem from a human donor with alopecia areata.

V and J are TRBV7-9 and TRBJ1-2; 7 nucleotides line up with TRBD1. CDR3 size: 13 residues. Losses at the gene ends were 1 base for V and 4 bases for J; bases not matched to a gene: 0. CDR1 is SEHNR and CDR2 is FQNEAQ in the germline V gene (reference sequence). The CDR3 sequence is CASSLGDSYGYTF. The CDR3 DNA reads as TGTGCCAGCAGCTTAGGGGACAGCTATGGCTACACCTTC.

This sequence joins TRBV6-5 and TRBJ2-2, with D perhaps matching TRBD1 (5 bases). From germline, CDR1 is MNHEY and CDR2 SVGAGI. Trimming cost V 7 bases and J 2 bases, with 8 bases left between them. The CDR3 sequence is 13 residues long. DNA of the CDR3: TGTGCCAGCAAGGACACCAACACCGGGGAGCTGTTTTTT. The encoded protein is CASKDTNTGELFF.

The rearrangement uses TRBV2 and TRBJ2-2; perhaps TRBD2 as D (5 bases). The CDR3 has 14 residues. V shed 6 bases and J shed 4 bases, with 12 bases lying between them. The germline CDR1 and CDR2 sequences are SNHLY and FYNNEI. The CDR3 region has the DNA TGTGCCAGCAGCGACCGACTAATCACCGGGGAGCTGTTTTTT. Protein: CASSDRLITGELFF.

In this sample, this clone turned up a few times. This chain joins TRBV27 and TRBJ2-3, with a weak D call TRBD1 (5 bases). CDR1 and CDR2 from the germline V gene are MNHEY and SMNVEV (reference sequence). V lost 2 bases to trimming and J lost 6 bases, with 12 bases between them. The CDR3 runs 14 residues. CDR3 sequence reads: CASSLQGQADTQYF. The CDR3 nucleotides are TGTGCCAGCAGTTTACAGGGCCAGGCGGATACGCAGTATTTT.

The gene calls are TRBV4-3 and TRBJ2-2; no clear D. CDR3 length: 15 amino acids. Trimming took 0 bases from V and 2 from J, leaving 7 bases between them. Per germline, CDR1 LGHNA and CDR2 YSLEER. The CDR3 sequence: CASSQETANTGELFF. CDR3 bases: TGCGCCAGCAGCCAAGAGACGGCCAACACCGGGGAGCTGTTTTTT.

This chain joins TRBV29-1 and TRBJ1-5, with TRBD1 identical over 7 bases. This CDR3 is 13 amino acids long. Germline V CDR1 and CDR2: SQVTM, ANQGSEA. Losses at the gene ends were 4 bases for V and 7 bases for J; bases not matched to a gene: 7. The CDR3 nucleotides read TGCAGCGTTGGCCGGGACAGCCGACAGCCCCAGCATTTT. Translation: CSVGRDSRQPQHF.

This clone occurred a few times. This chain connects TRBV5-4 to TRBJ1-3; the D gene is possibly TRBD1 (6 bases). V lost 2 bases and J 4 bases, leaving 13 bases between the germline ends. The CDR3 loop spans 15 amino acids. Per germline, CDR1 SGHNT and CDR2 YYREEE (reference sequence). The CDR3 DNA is TGTGCCAGCAGCTTACAGGGTTCTGGAGGAAACACCATATATTTT. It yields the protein CASSLQGSGGNTIYF.

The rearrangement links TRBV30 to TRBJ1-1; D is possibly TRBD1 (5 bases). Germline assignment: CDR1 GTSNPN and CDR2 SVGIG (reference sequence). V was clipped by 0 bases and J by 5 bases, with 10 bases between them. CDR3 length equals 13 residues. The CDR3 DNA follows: TGTGCCTGGAGTGTAGGTGGGGGAACTGAAGCTTTCTTT. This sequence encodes CAWSVGGGTEAFF.

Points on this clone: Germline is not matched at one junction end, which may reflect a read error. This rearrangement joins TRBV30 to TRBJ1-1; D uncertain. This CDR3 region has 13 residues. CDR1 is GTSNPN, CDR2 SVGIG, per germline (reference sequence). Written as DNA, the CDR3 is TGTGCCGGGAGGGTACAGATGAACACTGAAGCTTTCTTT. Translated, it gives CAGRVQMNTEAFF.

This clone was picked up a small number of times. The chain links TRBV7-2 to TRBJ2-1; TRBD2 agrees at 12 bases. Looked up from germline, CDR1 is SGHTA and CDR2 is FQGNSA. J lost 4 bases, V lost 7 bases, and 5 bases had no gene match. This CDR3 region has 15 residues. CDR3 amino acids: CASIRTSGTYNEQFF. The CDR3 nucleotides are TGTGCCAGCATCCGGACTAGCGGGACATACAATGAGCAGTTCTTC.